One and the same sample provided the 20 T cell receptor beta chains below, sequenced in a study of blood T cell repertoires in COVID-19. TCRdb keeps only in-frame clones here, not all; method: immunoSEQ multiplex PCR. The data contain 50,000 to 70,000 clones, more than 75% of them singletons. Sequencing was carried out using peripheral blood. All receptors come from a man aged 50 to 60 with active or convalescent COVID-19.

The chain is built from TRBV5-6 and TRBJ2-7; tentative D call: TRBD2 (5 bases). The CDR3 consists of 15 residues. V was trimmed by 4 bases and J by 3 bases, leaving 17 bases between them. Germline CDR1 SGHDT, CDR2 YYEEEE. CDR3 coding DNA: TGTGCCAGCAGCCCTCTTCAGGAAGGAGGCTACGAGCAGTACTTC. This encodes CASSPLQEGGYEQYF.

This sequence joins TRBV7-9 and TRBJ2-1; the D gene is possibly TRBD1 (6 bases). The CDR3 is 15 residues long. The V gene's germline CDR1 is SEHNR and CDR2 FQNEAQ (reference sequence). The V end was cut by 1 base, the J end by 8 bases, with 15 bases between. The CDR3 nucleotides read TGTGCCAGCAGCTTAGAGGGCAGGTCAGGGGATGAGCAGTTCTTC. Amino acids: CASSLEGRSGDEQFF. Full variable domain (missing parts from reference TRBV7-9 and TRBJ2-1): DTGVSQNPRHKITKRGQNVTFRCDPISEHNRLYWYRQTLGQGPEFLTYFQNEAQLEKSRLLSDRFSAERPKGSFSTLEIQRTEQGDSAMYLCASSLEGRSGDEQFFGPGTRLTVL.

V gene TRBV5-6 combines with J gene TRBJ1-5; no firm D call. Germline CDR1 reads SGHDT; CDR2 reads YYEEEE. The V gene lost 0 bases and the J gene lost 0 bases, with 10 bases spanning the gap. CDR3 size: 16 residues. CDR3 loop: CASSLGGWNSNQPQHF. CDR3 coding DNA: TGTGCCAGCAGCTTGGGAGGGTGGAATAGCAATCAGCCCCAGCATTTT.

The V and J genes are TRBV5-5 and TRBJ2-7; D perhaps matches TRBD1 (6 bases). Germline V CDR1 and CDR2: SGHKS, YYEKEE (reference sequence). This CDR3 spans 15 amino acids. Trimming removed 4 bases at V and 6 bases at J, with 20 bases between. The CDR3 here is CASSTTPRGEGEQYF. CDR3 sequence (DNA): TGTGCCAGCAGCACAACCCCCAGGGGAGAAGGCGAGCAGTACTTC.

The rearrangement joins TRBV28 to TRBJ2-7; 9 bases line up with TRBD1. The CDR3 has 16 amino acids. CDR1 is MDHEN, CDR2 SYDVKM, per germline. V lost 7 bases to trimming and J lost 4 bases; unmatched junction nucleotides: 14. In DNA, the CDR3 is TGTGCCAGCACCCCCCGGGGGACAGGGCCTTGGTACGAGCAGTACTTC. It specifies CASTPRGTGPWYEQYF.

The chain joins TRBV7-3 to TRBJ1-3; D not certain. The germline CDR1 and CDR2 sequences are SGHTA and FQGTGA. This CDR3 comprises 14 residues. V was clipped by 2 bases and J by 2 bases, with 7 bases between them. The CDR3 region is CASSLHQTGNTIYF. CDR3 coding DNA: TGTGCCAGCAGCTTACACCAGACTGGAAACACCATATATTTT.

The V gene is TRBV6-5, the J gene TRBJ1-5; a possible D gene is TRBD1 (5 bases). V lost 5 bases, J lost 0 bases, and 11 bases lay in between. Looked up from germline, CDR1 is MNHEY and CDR2 is SVGAGI. This CDR3 comprises 15 residues. This CDR3 is CASSPQGYSNQPQHF. For the CDR3, the DNA is TGTGCCAGCAGTCCCCAGGGTTATAGCAATCAGCCCCAGCATTTT.

This chain links TRBV15 with TRBJ2-2; tentatively, D is TRBD1 (5 bases). The V gene's germline CDR1 is LNHNV and CDR2 YYDKDF (reference sequence). Trimming shortened V by 4 bases and J by 2 bases, and 14 bases separated the two germline ends. CDR3 length: 16 amino acids. The CDR3 here is CATSIRVGLNTGELFF. CDR3 coding DNA: TGTGCCACCAGCATCAGGGTGGGCCTAAACACCGGGGAGCTGTTTTTT.

The V and J genes are TRBV4-1 and TRBJ1-3; D remains unclear. The germline V gene has CDR1 MGHRA and CDR2 YSYEKL. Trimming stripped 0 bases from V and 4 bases from J, with 10 bases between. This CDR3 has 15 residues. Written as DNA, the CDR3 is TGCGCCAGCAGCCAAGAACCGGTGTGGGGAAACACCATATATTTT. Protein sequence: CASSQEPVWGNTIYF.

The rearrangement links TRBV7-9 to TRBJ2-7, with 7 bases aligning to TRBD2. CDR1 is SEHNR, CDR2 FQNEAQ, per germline (reference sequence). The CDR3 runs to 17 residues. V shed 1 base and J 2 bases; nucleotides not matched to a gene: 11. Here the CDR3 reads CASSLVVGLAVTYEQYF. The CDR3, as DNA: TGTGCCAGCAGCTTAGTGGTAGGGCTAGCGGTAACCTACGAGCAGTACTTC.

This chain connects TRBV7-3 to TRBJ2-7; 7 nucleotides line up with TRBD1. Germline V lookup: CDR1 SGHTA, CDR2 FQGTGA. This CDR3 contains 14 residues. The V segment lost 5 bases and the J segment 2 bases; nucleotides outside the gene matches: 6. For the CDR3, the DNA is TGTGCCAGCAGCACCACAGGGGACGCCTACGAGCAGTACTTC. It translates to CASSTTGDAYEQYF.

J is TRBJ2-3 and V is TRBV7-3, with 9 bases identical to TRBD2. The CDR3 contains 19 residues. Trimming at V came to 5 bases and at J to 1 base, leaving 16 bases not matched to a gene. Germline-derived CDR1 and CDR2 are SGHTA and FQGTGA. The CDR3: CASSPRGPRASGGTDTQYF. DNA of the CDR3: TGTGCCAGCAGCCCAAGGGGTCCCCGGGCTAGCGGGGGCACAGATACGCAGTATTTT.

This chain uses TRBV10-1 with TRBJ1-6; 7 bases line up with TRBD1. Per the germline V gene, CDR1 is WNHNN and CDR2 is SYGVQD (reference sequence). CDR3 length equals 14 residues. The trim removed 2 bases at V and 10 bases at J, leaving 5 bases unmatched. CDR3 in amino acids: CASSEGNRGSPLHF. The DNA for the CDR3 is TGCGCCAGCAGTGAGGGCAACAGGGGCTCACCCCTCCACTTT.

The chain carries TRBV9 and TRBJ2-5; 8 nucleotides agree with TRBD2. The CDR3 is 15 residues long. With V trimmed by 0 bases and J by 5 bases, 6 bases remained unmatched. Per the germline V gene, CDR1 is SGDLS and CDR2 is YYNGEE. The CDR3 DNA sequence: TGTGCCAGCAGCGTAGGGAGCGGGGGATCTGAGACCCAGTACTTC. This gives the protein CASSVGSGGSETQYF.

This chain connects TRBV2 to TRBJ1-1; D unresolved. V lost 7 bases and J lost 7, with 13 bases in between. CDR1 is SNHLY, CDR2 FYNNEI, per germline. The CDR3 contains 12 residues. This chain's CDR3 is CASKYPGFEAFF. The CDR3 DNA follows: TGTGCCAGCAAGTATCCGGGATTTGAAGCTTTCTTT. Combining the CDR3 with reference TRBV2 and TRBJ1-1 gives the whole variable domain EPEVTQTPSHQVTQMGQEVILRCVPISNHLYFYWYRQILGQKVEFLVSFYNNEISEKSEIFDDQFSVERPDGSNFTLKIRSTKLEDSAMYFCASKYPGFEAFFGQGTRLTVV.

This clone ranks as medium-sized (0.01 to 0.1%). The chain employs TRBV19 and TRBJ1-1, with a weak D call TRBD1 (6 bases). Deletions cut 9 bases from V and 10 bases from J, with 21 bases between. This CDR3 spans 13 amino acids. Looked up from germline, CDR1 is LNHDA and CDR2 is SQIVND (reference sequence). Here the CDR3 DNA reads TGTGCCAGCCAAGTGGGGGAGGGGGTGGGAGCTTTCTTT. This gives the protein CASQVGEGVGAFF.

This clone has more than one count but fewer than ten. The chain recombines TRBV5-1 with TRBJ2-3; tentative D call: TRBD2 (6 bases). The V and J ends lost 4 bases and 6 bases respectively, with 12 bases between them. CDR1 and CDR2 from the germline V gene are SGHRS and YFSETQ. CDR3 length: 13 residues. The DNA for the CDR3 is TGCGCCAGCAGCCGCGATGGGGGGGATACGCAGTATTTT. Its translation is CASSRDGGDTQYF.

This clone was picked up a small number of times. The V call is TRBV20-1, the J call TRBJ2-1, with D uncertain. With 0 bases removed from V and 8 bases from J, the gap between germline ends came to 5 bases. This CDR3 contains 11 residues. In germline, CDR1 is DFQATT, CDR2 SNEGSKA (reference sequence). CDR3 nucleotide sequence: TGCAGTGCTAGAGATCAGGATGAGCAGTTCTTC. Its translation is CSARDQDEQFF.

The table lists this clone with a few counts. This chain links TRBV7-8 with TRBJ2-3; 16 positions agree with TRBD2. Germline values: CDR1 SGHVS, CDR2 FQNEAQ. Losses at the gene ends were 5 bases for V and 4 bases for J; bases not matched to a gene: 18. CDR3 length: 21 residues. The CDR3 DNA reads TGTGCCAGCAGCGCCTTGGGACTAGCGGGAGGGCCACTCGAGGTCGCAGATACGCAGTATTTT. It codes for CASSALGLAGGPLEVADTQYF. The entire variable domain, with the rest obtained from reference TRBV7-8 and TRBJ2-3, is as follows: GAGVSQSPRYKVAKRGQDVALRCDPISGHVSLFWYQQALGQGPEFLTYFQNEAQLDKSGLPSDRFFAERPEGSVSTLKIQRTQQEDSAVYLCASSALGLAGGPLEVADTQYFGPGTRLTVL.

The chain recombines TRBV7-9 with TRBJ1-1; D might be TRBD1 (5 bases). Trimming took off 4 bases at V and 0 bases at J, with 18 bases between the two ends. Germline assignment: CDR1 SEHNR and CDR2 FQNEAQ (reference sequence). The CDR3 contains 17 residues. This chain's CDR3 is CASSSPQGQSMNTEAFF. CDR3 DNA: TGTGCCAGCAGCTCACCCCAAGGACAAAGCATGAACACTGAAGCTTTCTTT.